This entry concerns a single TCR beta chain. This entry is derived from a study of blood T cell repertoires in COVID-19. As for the study in general: Sources were T cells, B-cell-depleted T cells, or PBMCs; the material itself was cDNA or gDNA.

The CDR3 has 14 residues. Germline V gene data show CDR1 as SGHRS and CDR2 as YFSETQ. V lost 3 bases and J lost 4; bases outside the gene matches: 6. Authors' methods: Nucleated cell counts were estimated from reference gene primer amplification. Sequenced by immunoSEQ multiplex PCR; TCRdb stores in-frame clones only, minus some. V, J and clone size derive from that table, while D and trimming were established from the DNA sequence. The sample carries 50,000 to 60,000 clones, 70% to 90% recorded once. Input material: peripheral blood. This chain links TRBV5-1 with TRBJ2-7; 8 bases fit TRBD1. This sequence originates from a human donor in a cohort sampled during active COVID-19. CDR3: CASSWTGSRYEQYF. CDR3 nucleotide sequence: TGCGCCAGCAGCTGGACAGGGAGCAGGTACGAGCAGTACTTC.